What follows are 7 T cell receptor beta chains derived from one specimen sequenced in a study of shared clonotypes between healthy human individuals. TCRdb keeps only in-frame clones here, not all; method: immunoSEQ multiplex PCR. The table shows some 2,000,000 clones, with around 95% occurring only once. Sequenced material: naive CD4+ T cells sorted from blood. Subset of the sample: CD45RA+ positively selected. These receptors all stem from a man between 18 and 29 years old in good health.

DNA for the CDR3: TGTGCCAGCAGCTTAGAACAGGGAGTTAACTACGAGCAGTACTTC. Translating gives CASSLEQGVNYEQYF. V and J are TRBV7-3 and TRBJ2-7; perhaps TRBD1 as D (6 bases). CDR3 length equals 15 residues. The V gene lost 2 bases and the J gene lost 3 bases, with 14 bases spanning the gap. CDR1 SGHTA and CDR2 FQGTGA come from the germline V gene.

This clone was recorded only once. This chain uses TRBV6-5 with TRBJ1-1; D might be TRBD1 (6 bases). The CDR3 loop spans 15 amino acids. CDR1 and CDR2 (germline): MNHEY, SVGAGI. The V end was cut by 4 bases, the J end by 8 bases, with 20 bases between. The CDR3 is CASSSEQGKGFEAFF. The CDR3 DNA reads TGTGCCAGCAGTTCCGAACAGGGTAAAGGGTTCGAAGCTTTCTTT.

The chain combines TRBV4-2 with TRBJ2-1, with D unresolved. CDR3 size: 17 residues. Trimming stripped 0 bases from V and 6 bases from J, with 18 bases between. Germline values: CDR1 LGHNA, CDR2 YNFKEQ. CDR3 nucleotide sequence: TGTGCCAGCAGCCAAGATCTCAGTCTGGGCACCCCCAATGAGCAGTTCTTC. Its translation: CASSQDLSLGTPNEQFF.

The chain couples TRBV6-5 to TRBJ2-7; 9 positions agree with TRBD1. The germline V gene has CDR1 MNHEY and CDR2 SVGAGI. CDR3 size: 14 residues. The ends lost 6 bases at V and 5 bases at J; junction bases unmatched: 8. The DNA of the CDR3 is TGTGCCAGCAGGAGACAGGGGGTAAAGGACGAGCAGTACTTC. This encodes CASRRQGVKDEQYF.

For the CDR3, the DNA is TGTGCCAGCAGTTCGAGGCTACAATCCTACGAGCAGTACTTC. Residues: CASSSRLQSYEQYF. The chain links TRBV6-5 to TRBJ2-7; D remains unclear. Trimming took 4 bases from V and 1 from J, leaving 11 bases between them. This CDR3 spans 14 amino acids. Germline CDR1 and CDR2: MNHEY and SVGAGI.

V is TRBV13 and J is TRBJ1-3, with D possibly being TRBD1 (5 bases). The germline V gene has CDR1 PRHDT and CDR2 FYEKMQ (reference sequence). The germline V and J ends were trimmed by 5 bases and 4 bases, with 21 bases remaining between them. This CDR3 is built from 17 residues. The CDR3, as DNA: TGTGCCAGCAGCCGTCCCCGGTTGGGACCTTCGGGAAACACCATATATTTT. It yields the protein CASSRPRLGPSGNTIYF.

This clone was picked up a small number of times. The V gene is TRBV6-5, the J gene TRBJ1-6; D gene unclear. There are 14 residues in the CDR3. The V and J ends lost 2 bases and 4 bases respectively, with 6 bases between them. Germline CDR1 reads MNHEY; CDR2 reads SVGAGI. The chain's CDR3 is CASSYGQYNSPLHF. For the CDR3, the DNA is TGTGCCAGCAGTTACGGCCAGTATAATTCACCCCTCCACTTT.